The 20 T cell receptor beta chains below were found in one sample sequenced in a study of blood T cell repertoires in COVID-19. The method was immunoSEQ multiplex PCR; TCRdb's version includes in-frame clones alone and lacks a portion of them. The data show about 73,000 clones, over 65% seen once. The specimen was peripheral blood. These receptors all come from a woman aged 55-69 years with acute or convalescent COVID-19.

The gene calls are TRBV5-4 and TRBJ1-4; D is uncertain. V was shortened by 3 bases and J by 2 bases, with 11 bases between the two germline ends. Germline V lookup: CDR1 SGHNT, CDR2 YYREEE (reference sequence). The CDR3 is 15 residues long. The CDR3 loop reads CASSYMERTNEKLFF. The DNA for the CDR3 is TGTGCCAGCAGCTACATGGAGAGGACTAATGAAAAACTGTTTTTT.

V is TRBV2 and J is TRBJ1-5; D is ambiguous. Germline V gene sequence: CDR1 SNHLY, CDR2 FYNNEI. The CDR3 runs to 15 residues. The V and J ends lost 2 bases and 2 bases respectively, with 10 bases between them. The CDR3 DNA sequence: TGTGCCAGCAGTGAAAACAGTATAGGCAATCAGCCCCAGCATTTT. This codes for CASSENSIGNQPQHF.

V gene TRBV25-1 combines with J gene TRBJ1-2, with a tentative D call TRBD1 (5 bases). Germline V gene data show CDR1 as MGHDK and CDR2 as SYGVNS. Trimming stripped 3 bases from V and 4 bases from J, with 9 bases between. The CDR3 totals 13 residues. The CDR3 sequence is CASSDAGFYGYTF. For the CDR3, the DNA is TGTGCCAGCAGTGACGCAGGGTTCTATGGCTACACCTTC.

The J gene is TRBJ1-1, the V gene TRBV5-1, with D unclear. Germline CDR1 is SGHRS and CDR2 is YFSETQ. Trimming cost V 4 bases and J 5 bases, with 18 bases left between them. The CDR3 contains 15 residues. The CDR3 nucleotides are TGCGCCAGCAGCCCCTCGGACGGGTCGGGAACTGAAGCTTTCTTT. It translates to CASSPSDGSGTEAFF. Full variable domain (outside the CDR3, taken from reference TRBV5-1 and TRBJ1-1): KAGVTQTPRYLIKTRGQQVTLSCSPISGHRSVSWYQQTPGQGLQFLFEYFSETQRNKGNFPGRFSGRQFSNSRSEMNVSTLELGDSALYLCASSPSDGSGTEAFFGQGTRLTVV.

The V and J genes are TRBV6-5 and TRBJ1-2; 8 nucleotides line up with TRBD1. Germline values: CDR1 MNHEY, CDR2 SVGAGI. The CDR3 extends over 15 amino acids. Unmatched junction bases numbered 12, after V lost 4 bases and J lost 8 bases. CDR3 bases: TGTGCCAGCAGTTCCCTCCCAGGGGGCGCTTGGGGCTACACCTTC. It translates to CASSSLPGGAWGYTF.

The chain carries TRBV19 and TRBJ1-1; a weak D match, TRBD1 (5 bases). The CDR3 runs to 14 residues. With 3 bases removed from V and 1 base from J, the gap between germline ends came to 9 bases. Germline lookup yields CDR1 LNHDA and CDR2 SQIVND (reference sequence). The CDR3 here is CASSIRQRNTEAFF. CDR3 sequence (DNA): TGTGCCAGTAGTATTCGACAGAGGAACACTGAAGCTTTCTTT.

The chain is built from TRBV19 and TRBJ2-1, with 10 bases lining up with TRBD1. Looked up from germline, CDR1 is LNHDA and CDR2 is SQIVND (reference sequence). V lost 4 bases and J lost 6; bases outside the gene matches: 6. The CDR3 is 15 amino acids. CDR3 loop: CASSTGQGGTNEQFF. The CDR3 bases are TGTGCCAGTAGTACCGGACAGGGGGGTACCAATGAGCAGTTCTTC.

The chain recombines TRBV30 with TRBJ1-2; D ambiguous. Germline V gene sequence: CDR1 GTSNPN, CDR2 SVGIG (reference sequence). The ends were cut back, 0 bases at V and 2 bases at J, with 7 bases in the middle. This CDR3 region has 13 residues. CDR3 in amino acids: CAWSVSRNYGYTF. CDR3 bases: TGTGCCTGGAGTGTTTCCAGAAACTATGGCTACACCTTC. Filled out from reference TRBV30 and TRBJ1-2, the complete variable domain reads SQTIHQWPATLVQPVGSPLSLECTVEGTSNPNLYWYRQAAGRGLQLLFYSVGIGQISSEVPQNLSASRPQDRQFILSSKKLLLSDSGFYLCAWSVSRNYGYTFGSGTRLTVV.

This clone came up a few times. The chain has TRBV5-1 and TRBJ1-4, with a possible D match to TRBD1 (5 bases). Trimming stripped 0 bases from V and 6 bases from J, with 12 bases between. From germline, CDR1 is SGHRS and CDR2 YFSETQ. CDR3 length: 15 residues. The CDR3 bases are TGCGCCAGCAGCTTGGGCTCGGGGGGATATGAAAAACTGTTTTTT. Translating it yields CASSLGSGGYEKLFF. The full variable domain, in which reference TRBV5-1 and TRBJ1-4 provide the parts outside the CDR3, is KAGVTQTPRYLIKTRGQQVTLSCSPISGHRSVSWYQQTPGQGLQFLFEYFSETQRNKGNFPGRFSGRQFSNSRSEMNVSTLELGDSALYLCASSLGSGGYEKLFFGSGTQLSVL.

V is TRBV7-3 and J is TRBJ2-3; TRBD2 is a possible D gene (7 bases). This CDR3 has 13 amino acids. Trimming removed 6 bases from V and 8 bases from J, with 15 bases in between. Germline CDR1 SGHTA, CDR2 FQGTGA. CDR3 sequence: CASSSGGPGTQYF. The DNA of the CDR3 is TGTGCCAGCAGTTCCGGGGGGCCGGGTACGCAGTATTTT.

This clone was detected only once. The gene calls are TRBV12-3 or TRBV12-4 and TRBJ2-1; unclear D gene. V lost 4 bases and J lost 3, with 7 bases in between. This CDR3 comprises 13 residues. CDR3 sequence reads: CASSSSSYNEQFF. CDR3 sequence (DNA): TGTGCCAGCAGTTCCTCCAGCTACAATGAGCAGTTCTTC.

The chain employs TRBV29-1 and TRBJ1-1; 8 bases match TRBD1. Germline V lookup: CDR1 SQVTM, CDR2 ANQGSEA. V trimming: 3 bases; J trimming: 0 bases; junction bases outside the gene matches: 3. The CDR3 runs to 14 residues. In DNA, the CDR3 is TGCAGCGTTGACCGGACAGGGATGAACACTGAAGCTTTCTTT. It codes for CSVDRTGMNTEAFF.

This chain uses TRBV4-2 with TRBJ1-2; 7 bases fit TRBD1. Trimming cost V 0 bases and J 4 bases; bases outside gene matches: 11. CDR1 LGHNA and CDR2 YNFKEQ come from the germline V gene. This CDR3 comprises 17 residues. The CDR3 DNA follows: TGTGCCAGCAGCCAAGATCTGCCAACAGGGGCTTTCTATGGCTACACCTTC. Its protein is CASSQDLPTGAFYGYTF.

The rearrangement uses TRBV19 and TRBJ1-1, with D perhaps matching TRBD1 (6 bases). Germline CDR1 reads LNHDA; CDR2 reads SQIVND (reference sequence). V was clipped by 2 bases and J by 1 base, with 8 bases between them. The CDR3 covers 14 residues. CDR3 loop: CASSILQGNTEAFF. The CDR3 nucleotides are TGTGCCAGTAGTATATTACAGGGGAACACTGAAGCTTTCTTT.

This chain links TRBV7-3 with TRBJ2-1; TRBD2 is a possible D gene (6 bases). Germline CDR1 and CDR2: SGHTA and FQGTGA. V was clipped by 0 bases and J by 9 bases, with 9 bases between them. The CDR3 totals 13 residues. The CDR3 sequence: CASSLTWEAEQFF. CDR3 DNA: TGTGCCAGCAGCTTAACGTGGGAGGCTGAGCAGTTCTTC.

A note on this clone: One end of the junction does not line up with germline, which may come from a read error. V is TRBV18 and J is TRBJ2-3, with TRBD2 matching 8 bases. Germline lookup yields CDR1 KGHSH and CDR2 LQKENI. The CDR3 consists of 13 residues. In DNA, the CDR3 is TGTGCCAGCTCCCCACGGGGGGGAGATACGCAGTATTTT. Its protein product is CASSPRGGDTQYF.

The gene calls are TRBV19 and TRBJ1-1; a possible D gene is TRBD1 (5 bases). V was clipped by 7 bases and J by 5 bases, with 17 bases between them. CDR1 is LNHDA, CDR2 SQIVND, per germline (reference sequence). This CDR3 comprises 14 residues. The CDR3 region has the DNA TGTGCCAGTATTGGGGAGGGGAGCGCGACTGAAGCTTTCTTT. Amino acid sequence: CASIGEGSATEAFF.

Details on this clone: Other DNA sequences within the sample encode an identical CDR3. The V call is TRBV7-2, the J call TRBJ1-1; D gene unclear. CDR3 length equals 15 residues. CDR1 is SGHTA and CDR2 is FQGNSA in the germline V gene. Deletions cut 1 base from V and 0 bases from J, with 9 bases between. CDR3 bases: TGTGCCAGCAGCTTAGGCGGAGGGATGAACACTGAAGCTTTCTTT. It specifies CASSLGGGMNTEAFF.

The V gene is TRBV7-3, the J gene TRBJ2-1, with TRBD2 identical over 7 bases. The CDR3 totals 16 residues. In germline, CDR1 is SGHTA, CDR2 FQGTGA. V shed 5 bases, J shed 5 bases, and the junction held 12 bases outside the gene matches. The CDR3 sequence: CASSPRTRERNNEQFF. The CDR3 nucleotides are TGTGCCAGCAGCCCCCGGACGCGGGAGCGCAACAATGAGCAGTTCTTC.

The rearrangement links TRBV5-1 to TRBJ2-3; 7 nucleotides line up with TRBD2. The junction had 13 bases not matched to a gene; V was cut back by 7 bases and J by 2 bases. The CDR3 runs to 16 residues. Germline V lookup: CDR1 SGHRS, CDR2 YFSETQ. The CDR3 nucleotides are TGCGCCAGCCACGGACAAGCGGGATATGTCACAGATACGCAGTATTTT. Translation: CASHGQAGYVTDTQYF.